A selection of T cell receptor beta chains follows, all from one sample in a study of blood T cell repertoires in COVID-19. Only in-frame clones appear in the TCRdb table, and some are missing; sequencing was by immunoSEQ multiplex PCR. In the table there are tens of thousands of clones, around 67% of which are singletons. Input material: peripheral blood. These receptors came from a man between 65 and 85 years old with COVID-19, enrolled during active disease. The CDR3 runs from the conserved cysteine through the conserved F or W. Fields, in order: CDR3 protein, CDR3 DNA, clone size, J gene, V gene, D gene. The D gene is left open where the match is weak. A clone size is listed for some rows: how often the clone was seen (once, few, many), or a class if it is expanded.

CASSQGLAGMFRELFF TGCGCCAGCAGCCAAGGCCTAGCGGGGATGTTTAGGGAGCTGTTTTTT - TRBJ2-2 TRBV4-1 TRBD2
CASSTLAGFYEQYF TGTGCCAGTAGTACGCTAGCGGGTTTCTACGAGCAGTACTTC - TRBJ2-7 TRBV19 TRBD2
CASTEKGQDTYEQYF TGTGCCAGCACCGAAAAGGGGCAGGATACCTACGAGCAGTACTTC few TRBJ2-7 TRBV21-1 -
CASSSRQGGTYEQYF TGTGCCAGCAGTTCCCGACAGGGCGGAACCTACGAGCAGTACTTC - TRBJ2-7 TRBV28 TRBD1
CASTLEGGPKSEQYF TGTGCCAGCACCCTAGAGGGAGGGCCTAAATCCGAGCAGTACTTC few TRBJ2-7 TRBV6-6 TRBD2
CAWTPWAGEGNEQFF TGTGCCTGGACCCCCTGGGCGGGAGAGGGCAATGAGCAGTTCTTC - TRBJ2-1 TRBV30 TRBD2
CASSGQGESPLHF TGTGCCAGCAGTGGGCAGGGCGAATCACCCCTCCACTTT - TRBJ1-6 TRBV28 -
CASSSEFSGGRGHQPQHF TGTGCCAGCAGCTCCGAGTTCTCTGGAGGCAGGGGGCATCAGCCCCAGCATTTT - TRBJ1-5 TRBV7-2 TRBD1
CASSLVVSSGSRSTDTQYF TGTGCCAGCAGCTTAGTTGTGTCTAGCGGGAGCCGGAGCACAGATACGCAGTATTTT - TRBJ2-3 TRBV7-2 TRBD2
CASSEGTDNSPLHF TGTGCCAGCAGTGAAGGGACAGATAATTCACCCCTCCACTTT - TRBJ1-6 TRBV25-1 TRBD1
CASSLQGSWTEAFF TGTGCCAGCAGTTTACAGGGAAGTTGGACTGAAGCTTTCTTT few TRBJ1-1 TRBV27 -
CATSDFGTSGSETQYF TGTGCCACCAGTGATTTTGGGACTAGCGGGAGTGAGACCCAGTACTTC once TRBJ2-5 TRBV24-1 TRBD2
CASSQDRGLLTEAFF TGCGCCAGCAGCCAAGATAGGGGGTTGTTGACTGAAGCTTTCTTT few TRBJ1-1 TRBV4-3 -
CASSLEAGGPYYNEQFF TGTGCCAGCAGCTTAGAAGCGGGAGGGCCTTACTACAATGAGCAGTTCTTC - TRBJ2-1 TRBV7-9 TRBD2
CAISAFLLSTILLEGFF TGTGCCATCAGTGCTTTTCTCCTCTCCACGATCCTTTTAGAGGGGTTCTTC few TRBJ2-1 TRBV10-3 -
CASSEGLAGPLAKNIQYF TGTGCCAGCAGTGAAGGACTAGCGGGACCTCTAGCCAAAAACATTCAGTACTTC - TRBJ2-4 TRBV6-1 TRBD2
CASSERDSAEAFF TGTGCCAGTAGTGAACGGGACAGCGCTGAAGCTTTCTTT - TRBJ1-1 TRBV19 TRBD1
CASSFYSGAIQETQYF TGTGCCAGCAGTTTTTATAGCGGAGCTATACAAGAGACCCAGTACTTC - TRBJ2-5 TRBV27 -
CASSLEPTGDRSNQPQHF TGTGCCAGCAGCTTAGAACCTACAGGGGATAGAAGCAATCAGCCCCAGCATTTT - TRBJ1-5 TRBV11-3 TRBD1
CASSSSGDTQYF TGTGCCAGCAGCTCGTCGGGGGATACGCAGTATTTT - TRBJ2-3 TRBV7-3 -
CASSLAGQEETQYF TGCGCCAGCAGCTTGGCCGGACAGGAAGAGACCCAGTACTTC - TRBJ2-5 TRBV5-1 TRBD1
CASSLNYGYTF TGTGCCAGCAGTCTTAACTATGGCTACACCTTC - TRBJ1-2 TRBV9 -
CASSLAAGLAGDKNEQFF TGTGCCAGCAGCTTAGCGGCTGGACTAGCGGGAGATAAGAATGAGCAGTTCTTC once TRBJ2-1 TRBV7-6 TRBD2
CASSLYYGRTNTFNEQFF TGTGCCAGCAGTTTATATTATGGCAGGACTAATACCTTCAATGAGCAGTTCTTC once TRBJ2-1 TRBV27 -
CASSAQGNTEAFF TGTGCCAGCAGCGCACAGGGGAACACTGAAGCTTTCTTT - TRBJ1-1 TRBV7-9 -
CASSQQLRQAGGGNQPQHF TGCGCCAGCAGCCAACAACTGCGTCAGGCAGGGGGCGGCAATCAGCCCCAGCATTTT - TRBJ1-5 TRBV4-1 TRBD1
CASSLRTGTGDSEQYF TGTGCCAGCAGTTTACGAACCGGGACAGGGGATAGCGAGCAGTACTTC few TRBJ2-7 TRBV28 TRBD1
CASSPPGLAGLSSYNEQFF TGTGCCAGCAGCCCCCCGGGGCTAGCGGGATTGAGCTCCTACAATGAGCAGTTCTTC - TRBJ2-1 TRBV7-2 TRBD2
CATSSVRSAGYEQYF TGTGCCACCAGCAGCGTTCGATCCGCGGGCTACGAGCAGTACTTC - TRBJ2-7 TRBV15 -
CASNVGYDEQYF TGTGCCAGCAATGTCGGGTACGACGAGCAGTACTTC - TRBJ2-7 TRBV2 -
CSVALAGGFTDTQYF TGCAGCGTTGCCCTAGCGGGAGGGTTCACAGATACGCAGTATTTT few TRBJ2-3 TRBV29-1 TRBD2
CASSVALGQPETQYF TGTGCCAGCAGCGTAGCTCTAGGACAACCGGAGACCCAGTACTTC - TRBJ2-5 TRBV9 -
CASSRDRGTTDTQYF TGTGCCAGCAGCCGGGACAGGGGGACGACAGATACGCAGTATTTT - TRBJ2-3 TRBV5-6 TRBD1
CASSFSNGGDALGGYTF TGTGCCAGCAGCTTTTCGAACGGGGGGGATGCCTTAGGAGGCTACACCTTC few TRBJ1-2 TRBV5-6 -
CASSDRVGFAFF TGTGCCAGCAGTGACAGGGTCGGTTTCGCTTTCTTT - TRBJ1-1 TRBV6-2/TRBV6-3 TRBD1
CASWSGPNTGELFF TGCGCCAGCTGGTCCGGTCCGAACACCGGGGAGCTGTTTTTT - TRBJ2-2 TRBV10-2 -
CASSSTGVDTQYF TGTGCCAGCAGCTCAACAGGGGTAGATACGCAGTATTTT - TRBJ2-3 TRBV5-4 TRBD1
CASSNSRGNQPQHF TGTGCCAGTAGTAACAGCCGAGGCAATCAGCCCCAGCATTTT - TRBJ1-5 TRBV19 -
CASSATSGSEQYF TGTGCCAGCAGCGCGACTAGCGGGAGTGAGCAGTACTTC few TRBJ2-7 TRBV5-4 TRBD2
CASSSGTSGEQFF TGTGCCAGCAGCTCCGGGACTAGTGGTGAGCAGTTCTTC - TRBJ2-1 TRBV11-2 TRBD2
CASLSHSLAEAFF TGTGCCAGCCTTTCTCATTCACTGGCTGAAGCTTTCTTT - TRBJ1-1 TRBV27 -
CASSKTLQETQYF TGTGCCAGCAGTAAAACTTTACAAGAGACCCAGTACTTC - TRBJ2-5 TRBV6-5 -
CASSDRGRTYEQYF TGTGCCAGTAGCGACAGGGGGCGGACCTACGAGCAGTACTTC - TRBJ2-7 TRBV19 TRBD1
CASSQMTRSGYGYTF TGTGCCAGCAGCCAAATGACCCGGAGTGGATATGGCTACACCTTC - TRBJ1-2 TRBV14 -
CASSYSSRANQPQHF TGTGCCAGCAGTTACTCGTCGCGGGCCAATCAGCCCCAGCATTTT - TRBJ1-5 TRBV6-5 -
CASSPRDRDNYGYTF TGCGCCAGCAGCCCCCGGGACAGGGACAACTATGGCTACACCTTC - TRBJ1-2 TRBV4-3 TRBD1
CASSSGTSEYNEQFF TGTGCCAGCAGCTCCGGGACTAGCGAATACAATGAGCAGTTCTTC - TRBJ2-1 TRBV5-4 TRBD2
CASSLVVAGDSYEQYF TGCGCCAGCAGCTTGGTCGTAGCGGGAGACTCCTACGAGCAGTACTTC - TRBJ2-7 TRBV5-1 TRBD2